This T cell receptor beta chain was documented in a study of early T cells in non-severe SARS-CoV-2 infection (dated by TCRdb to the early 2020s). With respect to the entire study: Because TCR sequencing was done on bulk RNA from unsorted whole blood, the alpha and beta chains could not be paired. On the study overall, not on this receptor specifically: VDJdb matching was skewed toward anti-spike CD8 responses and likely underestimated virus-specific expansions, missing private and CD4 specificities.

There are 16 amino acids in the CDR3, from cysteine to phenylalanine inclusive. Of all the DNA, just the CDR3 is kept, 48 bases in frame from base 1. Here V drops 3 bases and J drops 2 bases, and the junction holds 8 bases not matched to any gene. CDR1 and CDR2 are read off the germline V gene as SGHRS and YFSETQ. This was a case-control study nested in a cohort of healthcare workers in London, UK, who had nasopharyngeal swab PCR tests and blood samples taken every week. Healthcare workers were enrolled in the week of the UK lockdown, from 23 to 31 March 2020, and were followed every week for up to roughly 15 weeks. Of note for this clonotype: Its recognized antigen is unknown. Base qualities are not recorded, but no much larger clone differs from it by a single base.

The library was produced with 5' RACE. TCRdb lists the instrument as NextSeq 500. The TCR library protocol attached unique molecular identifiers to individual cDNA molecules to correct for sequencing error and PCR bias. TCR alpha and beta chains were both sequenced, and the abundances of alpha and beta sequences in each sample were closely correlated with each other. For the original study's pipeline: Decombinator V4 was used to annotate the V gene, J gene and CDR3 of the TCR sequences. Expanded TCRs were defined as changing significantly between any two time points under a Poisson model with p below 0.0001. TCR abundances were normalised to the total number of TCRs sequenced per sample and expressed as counts per million. MAIT TCRs were defined by TRAV1-2 paired with TRAJ12, TRAJ20 or TRAJ33, and iNKT TCRs by TRAV10 paired with TRAJ18. VDJdb, accessed 1 November 2021, was searched for CMV, EBV and SARS-CoV-2 annotated TCRs, excluding TCRs annotated for multiple antigens. TCRdb reprocessing: public reads trimmed at Q25 with fastp, clones called with MiXCR, in-frame beta chains kept. Entries that share a CDR3 protein sequence are merged under the most common genes and DNA. What appears here as the V and J calls and clone size reflects TCRdb's work, not the paper's. The sample table contains 50,000 to 65,000 distinct CDR3 sequences; only one count was recorded for about 7.6% of them. Roughly a tenth of the sample is in the top ten clones.

This TCR derives from an adult who was a healthcare worker with PCR-confirmed SARS-CoV-2 infection or an uninfected control (not recorded which). Recombination connected TRBV5-1 to TRBJ2-7, with 10 bases in between that match TRBD2. Sequenced material: whole blood, taken at baseline. The bases read TGCGCCAGCAGCTGGACCCTAGCGGGAGACCCCTACGAGCAGTACTTC. It is translated as CASSWTLAGDPYEQYF.